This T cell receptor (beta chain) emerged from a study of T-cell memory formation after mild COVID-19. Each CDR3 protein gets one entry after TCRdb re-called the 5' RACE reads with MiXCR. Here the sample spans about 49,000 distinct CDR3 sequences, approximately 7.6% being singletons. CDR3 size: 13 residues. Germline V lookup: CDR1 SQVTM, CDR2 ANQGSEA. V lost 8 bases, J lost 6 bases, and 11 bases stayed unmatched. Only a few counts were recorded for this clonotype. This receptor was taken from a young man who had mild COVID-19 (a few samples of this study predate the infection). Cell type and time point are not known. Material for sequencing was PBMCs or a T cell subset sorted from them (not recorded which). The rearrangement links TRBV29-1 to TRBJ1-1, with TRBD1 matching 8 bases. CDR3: CSIVDRDFAEAFF. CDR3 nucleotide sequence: TGCAGCATTGTGGACAGGGATTTCGCTGAAGCTTTCTTT.